This passage covers 12 T cell receptor beta chains from one sample sequenced in a study of T cells in Graves' hyperthyroidism and ophthalmopathy. Template material for amplifying TCR beta CDR3 regions consisted of RNA transcripts. The HTBI primer set drove a first-round RT-PCR of the TCR CDR3. Each CDR3 protein is one row after TCRdb ran MiXCR on the multiplex PCR reads. The sample contains about 560,000 distinct CDR3 sequences, 12% to 15% of which appear only once. The sample consisted of blood. These TCRs come from a woman aged 40 to 50 with Graves' hyperthyroidism.

On this clonotype itself: As the CDR3 is not closed by the conserved phenylalanine or tryptophan, this likely results from a read error. J is TRBJ2-1 and V is TRBV14; D may be TRBD2 (6 bases). Germline CDR1 is SGHDN and CDR2 is FVKESK. The CDR3 extends over 16 amino acids. Trimming removed 1 base from V and 1 base from J, with 11 bases in between. In DNA form, the CDR3 reads TGTGCCAGCAGCCAAGTAGATAGCGGTTCCTACAATGAGCAGTTCATC. Translating gives CASSQVDSGSYNEQFI.

The chain carries TRBV7-2 and TRBJ2-7; 8 bases align to TRBD1. From germline, CDR1 is SGHTA and CDR2 FQGNSA. V was clipped by 6 bases and J by 5 bases; unmatched bases: 15. The CDR3 extends over 16 amino acids. The CDR3 DNA is TGTGCCAGCAGACCCGACAGGGGCCGCGCCGGGGACGAGCAGTACTTC. Translated: CASRPDRGRAGDEQYF.

The rearrangement uses TRBV18 and TRBJ1-3, with D tentatively TRBD1 (6 bases). Trimming stripped 1 base from V and 0 bases from J, with 19 bases between. The CDR3 consists of 19 residues. Germline CDR1 and CDR2: KGHSH and LQKENI. DNA for the CDR3: TGTGCCAGCTCACCACAGGGACACTCGCCATACTCCTCTGGAAACACCATATATTTT. This translates into CASSPQGHSPYSSGNTIYF.

A note on this clonotype: This could be a read error, since a much larger clone is one nucleotide away. The chain recombines TRBV27 with TRBJ2-3; 7 nucleotides agree with TRBD2. Germline V gene data show CDR1 as MNHEY and CDR2 as SMNVEV (reference sequence). The CDR3 is 15 residues long. The CDR3 here is CGSSLEGRDTDTQYF. The CDR3 DNA reads TGTGGCAGCAGTTTAGAAGGGAGGGACACAGATACGCAGTATTTT.

This clonotype was observed many times. The CDR3, as DNA: TGCAGTGCTAGGGACTACCAAGAGACCCAGTACTTC. Translating gives CSARDYQETQYF. This chain uses TRBV20-1 with TRBJ2-5; D perhaps matches TRBD2 (5 bases). The CDR3 totals 12 residues. From germline, CDR1 is DFQATT and CDR2 SNEGSKA (reference sequence). V lost 3 bases to trimming and J lost 0 bases, with 5 bases between them.

This clonotype was recorded a few times. The chain couples TRBV2 to TRBJ2-1, with TRBD2 matching over 10 bases. Germline values: CDR1 SNHLY, CDR2 FYNNEI. The CDR3 is made up of 15 amino acids. V shed 6 bases and J 5 bases; nucleotides not matched to a gene: 7. Here the CDR3 DNA reads TGTGCCAGCAGGGCACGGACTAGCGGAAACAATGAGCAGTTCTTC. It codes for CASRARTSGNNEQFF. Drawing the rest from reference TRBV2 and TRBJ2-1, the complete variable domain is EPEVTQTPSHQVTQMGQEVILRCVPISNHLYFYWYRQILGQKVEFLVSFYNNEISEKSEIFDDQFSVERPDGSNFTLKIRSTKLEDSAMYFCASRARTSGNNEQFFGPGTRLTVL.

To note about this clonotype: At one of its ends the junction is not consistent with the germline gene, which may arise from a read error. V usage is TRBV5-1 and J usage is TRBJ1-3; D is possibly TRBD1 (6 bases). The CDR3 spans 15 residues. The V gene's germline CDR1 is SGHRS and CDR2 YFSETQ. As DNA, the CDR3 is TGCGCCAGCAGCTGGTACAGGGAGCCCGGAAACACCATATGTTTT. Encoded protein: CASSWYREPGNTICF.

This clonotype turned up a few times. V is TRBV29-1 and J is TRBJ1-1; D not resolved. Looked up from germline, CDR1 is SQVTM and CDR2 is ANQGSEA. The CDR3 is 12 residues long. Trimming shortened V by 4 bases and J by 1 base, and 7 bases separated the two germline ends. The CDR3 spells CSVVPRNTEAFF. CDR3 DNA sequence: TGCAGCGTTGTACCCCGGAACACTGAAGCTTTCTTT.

The chain links TRBV18 to TRBJ2-2, with TRBD1 identical over 8 bases. Germline assignment: CDR1 KGHSH and CDR2 LQKENI. V shed 3 bases and J 7 bases; nucleotides not matched to a gene: 10. The CDR3 consists of 16 residues. CDR3 sequence: CASSPGTGRIGGELFF. CDR3 in DNA: TGTGCCAGCTCACCCGGGACAGGAAGGATTGGCGGGGAGCTGTTTTTT.

This clonotype was detected a few times. The chain links TRBV5-1 to TRBJ2-5, with 12 bases lining up with TRBD2. Trimming cost V 0 bases and J 9 bases; bases outside gene matches: 9. CDR1 SGHRS and CDR2 YFSETQ come from the germline V gene. This CDR3 region has 16 residues. CDR3 in amino acids: CASSLGLAGEGISQYF. CDR3 bases: TGCGCCAGCAGCTTGGGACTAGCGGGAGAGGGGATATCCCAGTACTTC.

In this sample, this clonotype turned up once. The rearrangement uses TRBV7-8 and TRBJ2-7; D may be TRBD1 or TRBD2 (5 bases each). This CDR3 is built from 17 residues. CDR1 is SGHVS, CDR2 FQNEAQ, per germline. Trimming cost V 5 bases and J 5 bases, with 25 bases left between them. The CDR3 spells CASSPRPEGKIPHEQYF. The CDR3 DNA reads as TGTGCCAGCAGCCCCCGCCCCGAGGGGAAGATCCCCCACGAGCAGTACTTC.

This clonotype is a singleton in its sample. The chain is built from TRBV14 and TRBJ1-5, with no clear D. Germline V gives CDR1 SGHDN, CDR2 FVKESK. This CDR3 has 16 residues. V shed 1 base and J shed 0 bases, with 10 bases lying between them. CDR3 sequence reads: CASSQVEVPSNQPQHF. The CDR3 DNA is TGTGCCAGCAGCCAAGTGGAGGTACCTAGCAATCAGCCCCAGCATTTT.